This TCR beta chain was captured in a study of cytomegalovirus exposure and HLA in healthy donors. The repertoire was sequenced with immunoSEQ multiplex PCR; TCRdb's copy has only in-frame clones and lacks some. The sample has roughly 190,000 clones, around 88% seen once. Whole-study findings and limits: Reportedly, cytomegalovirus status was diagnosed with high sensitivity and specificity. While the bulk of TCR sequences proved rare, some public TCRs turned up in many donors. A list of 164 TCR beta chains associated with cytomegalovirus was given.

A remark on this clone: Antigen unknown.

V was clipped by 8 bases and J by 5 bases; unmatched bases: 10. Germline CDR1 and CDR2: GTSNPN and SVGIG (reference sequence). This CDR3 is 14 amino acids long. V is TRBV30 and J is TRBJ2-2; 8 bases fit TRBD2. Source material: PBMCs. The TCR was taken from a woman aged 18-29 years in good health and CMV-seronegative. This chain's CDR3 is CAQLRLAGTGELFF. CDR3 DNA sequence: TGTGCCCAACTCCGGCTAGCGGGTACCGGGGAGCTGTTTTTT. The entire variable domain, with the rest obtained from reference TRBV30 and TRBJ2-2, is as follows: SQTIHQWPATLVQPVGSPLSLECTVEGTSNPNLYWYRQAAGRGLQLLFYSVGIGQISSEVPQNLSASRPQDRQFILSSKKLLLSDSGFYLCAQLRLAGTGELFFGEGSRLTVL.